This entry is about one TCR beta chain. Antigen specificity is unknown. This record belongs to a study of CD8 T cell repertoires and HIV-1 epitope variants. Study background: Controls were a CMV, EBV and flu pool, Ebola AY9, and no peptide. Tested: three Gag epitope families, Nef HW9 and YT9.

The CDR3 contains 17 residues. Germline V CDR1 and CDR2: LGHNA, YSLEER. The V end lost 2 bases, the J end lost 4 bases, and 20 bases lay between the germline ends. On the immunoSEQ platform, TCR beta CDR3s were sequenced at survey depth. The assay was immunoSEQ multiplex PCR, and TCRdb's table has in-frame clones only and misses some. The sample records roughly 5,700 clones, roughly 65% being singletons. The sample taken for sequencing was cultured CD8+ T cells derived from PBMCs. The V and J genes are TRBV4-3 and TRBJ1-2, with D uncertain. The sequence came from a male donor with HIV. CDR3 sequence: CASSQNRGPRPGYGYTF. In nucleotides, the CDR3 is TGCGCCAGCAGCCAAAACCGCGGACCGCGACCTGGCTATGGCTACACCTTC.